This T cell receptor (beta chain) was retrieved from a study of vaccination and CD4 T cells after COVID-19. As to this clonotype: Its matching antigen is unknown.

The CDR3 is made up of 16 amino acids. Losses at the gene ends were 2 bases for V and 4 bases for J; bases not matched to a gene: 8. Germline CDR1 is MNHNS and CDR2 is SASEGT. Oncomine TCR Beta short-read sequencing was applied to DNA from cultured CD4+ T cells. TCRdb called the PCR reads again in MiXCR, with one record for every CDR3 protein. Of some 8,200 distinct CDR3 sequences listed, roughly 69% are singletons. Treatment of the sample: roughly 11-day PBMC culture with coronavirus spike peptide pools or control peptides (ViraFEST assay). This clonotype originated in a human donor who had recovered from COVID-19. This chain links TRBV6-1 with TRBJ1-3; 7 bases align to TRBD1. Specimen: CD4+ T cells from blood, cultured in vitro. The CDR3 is CASSEPGQGGGNTIYF. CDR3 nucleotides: TGTGCCAGCAGTGAACCCGGGCAGGGGGGGGGAAACACCATATATTTT.